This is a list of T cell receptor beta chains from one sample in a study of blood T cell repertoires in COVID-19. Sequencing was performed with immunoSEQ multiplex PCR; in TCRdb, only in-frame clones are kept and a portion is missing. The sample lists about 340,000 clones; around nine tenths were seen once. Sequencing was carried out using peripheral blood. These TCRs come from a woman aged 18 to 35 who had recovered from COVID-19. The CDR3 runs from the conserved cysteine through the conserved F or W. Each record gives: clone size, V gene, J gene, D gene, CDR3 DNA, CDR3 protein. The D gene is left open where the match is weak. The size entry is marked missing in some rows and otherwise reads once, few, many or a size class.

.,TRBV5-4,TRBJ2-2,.,TGTGCCAGTAGCTTGGGGGCGGGAGTCGGAACCGGGGAGCTGTTTTTT,CASSLGAGVGTGELFF
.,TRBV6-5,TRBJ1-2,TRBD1,TGTGCCGTTTCCGGGACAGGGGATGATGGCTACACCTTC,CAVSGTGDDGYTF
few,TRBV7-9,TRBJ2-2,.,TGTGCCAGCAGCCTCCCCGGGACAACCACCGGGGAGCTGTTTTTT,CASSLPGTTTGELFF
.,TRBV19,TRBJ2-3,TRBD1,TGTGCCAGTAGTCCTGGACAGGGGTCAACAGATACGCAGTATTTT,CASSPGQGSTDTQYF
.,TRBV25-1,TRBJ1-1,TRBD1,TGTGCCAGCAGTGATCCCGGGACAGGAAGCACTGAAGCTTTCTTT,CASSDPGTGSTEAFF
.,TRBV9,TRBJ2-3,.,TGTGCCAGCAGCGTAGTTCCAAAAACAGATACGCAGTATTTT,CASSVVPKTDTQYF
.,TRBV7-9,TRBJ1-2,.,TGTGCCAGCAGCCCCACGAGCAGCTACACCTTC,CASSPTSSYTF
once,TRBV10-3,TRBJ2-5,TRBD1,TGTGCCATCAGTTTAGGGACAGAAGAGACCCAGTACTTC,CAISLGTEETQYF
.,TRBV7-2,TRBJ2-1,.,TGTGCCAGCAGCTTATTTCCAGGGGGGCCTGCCAATGAGCAGTTCTTC,CASSLFPGGPANEQFF
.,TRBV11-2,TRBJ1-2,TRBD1,TGTGCCAGCAGCTATGAAACAGGGGCGTCGGGCTACACCTTC,CASSYETGASGYTF
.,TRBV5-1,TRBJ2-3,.,TGCGCCAGCAGCGCGACACCAGATACGCAGTATTTT,CASSATPDTQYF
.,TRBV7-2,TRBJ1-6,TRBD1,TGTGCCAGCAGCCGGACAGGGGCGGGCTCCTATAATTCACCCCTCCACTTT,CASSRTGAGSYNSPLHF
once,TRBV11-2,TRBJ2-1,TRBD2,TGTGCCAGCAGCCGTGGACTAGCTTCTGACAATGAGCAGTTCTTC,CASSRGLASDNEQFF
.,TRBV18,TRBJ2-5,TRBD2,TGTGCCAGCTCACCACCCGGGACTAGCAAGGAGACCCAGTACTTC,CASSPPGTSKETQYF
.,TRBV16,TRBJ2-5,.,TGTGCCAGCAGCCAATCGTCGGCAGGGCAAGAGACCCAGTACTTC,CASSQSSAGQETQYF
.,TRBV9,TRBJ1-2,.,TGTGCCAGCAGCCCCCAGTATCCACCGCAGGGATTAGCTGGCTACACCTTC,CASSPQYPPQGLAGYTF
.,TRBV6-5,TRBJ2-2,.,TGTGCCAGCAGTTACTATCAGCGGTTGGACACCGGGGAGCTGTTTTTT,CASSYYQRLDTGELFF
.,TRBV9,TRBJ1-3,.,TGTGCCAGCAGCGTAGCTGCCGGGGTCTCTGGAAACACCATATATTTT,CASSVAAGVSGNTIYF
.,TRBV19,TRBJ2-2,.,TGTGCCAGTAGTATGGGGGGATCCGGGGAGCTGTTTTTT,CASSMGGSGELFF